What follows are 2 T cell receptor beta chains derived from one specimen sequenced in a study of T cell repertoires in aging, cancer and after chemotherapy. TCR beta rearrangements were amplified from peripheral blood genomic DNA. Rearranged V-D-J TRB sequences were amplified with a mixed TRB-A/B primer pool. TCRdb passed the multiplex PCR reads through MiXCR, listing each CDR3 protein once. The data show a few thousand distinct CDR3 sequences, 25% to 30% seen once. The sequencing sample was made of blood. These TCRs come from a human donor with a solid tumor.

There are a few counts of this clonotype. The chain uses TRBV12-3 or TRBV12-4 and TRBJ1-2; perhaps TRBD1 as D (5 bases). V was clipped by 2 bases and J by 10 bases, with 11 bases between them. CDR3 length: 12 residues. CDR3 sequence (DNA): TGTGCCAGCAGTTTAACAGGATCGAACTACACCTTC. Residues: CASSLTGSNYTF.

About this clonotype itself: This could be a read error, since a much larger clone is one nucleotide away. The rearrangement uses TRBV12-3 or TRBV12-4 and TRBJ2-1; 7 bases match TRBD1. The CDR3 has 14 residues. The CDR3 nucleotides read TGTGCCAGCAGTTACGGGACAGTACACAATGAGAAGTTCTTC. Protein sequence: CASSYGTVHNEKFF.